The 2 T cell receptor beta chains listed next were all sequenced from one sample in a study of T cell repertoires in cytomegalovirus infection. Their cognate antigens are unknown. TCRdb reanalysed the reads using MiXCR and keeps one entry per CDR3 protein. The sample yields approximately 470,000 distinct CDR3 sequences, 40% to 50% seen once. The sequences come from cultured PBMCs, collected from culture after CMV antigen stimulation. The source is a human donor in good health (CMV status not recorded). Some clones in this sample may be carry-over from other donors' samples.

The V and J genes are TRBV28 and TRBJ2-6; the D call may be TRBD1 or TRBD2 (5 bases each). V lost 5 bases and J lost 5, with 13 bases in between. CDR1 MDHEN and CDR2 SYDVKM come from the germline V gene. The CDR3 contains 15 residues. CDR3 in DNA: TGTGCCAGCAGTCCGGGACCCTATAGGGCCAACGTCCTGACTTTC. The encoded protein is CASSPGPYRANVLTF. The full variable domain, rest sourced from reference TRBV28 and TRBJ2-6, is DVKVTQSSRYLVKRTGEKVFLECVQDMDHENMFWYRQDPGLGLRLIYFSYDVKMKEKGDIPEGYSVSREKKERFSLILESASTNQTSMYLCASSPGPYRANVLTFGAGSRLTVL.

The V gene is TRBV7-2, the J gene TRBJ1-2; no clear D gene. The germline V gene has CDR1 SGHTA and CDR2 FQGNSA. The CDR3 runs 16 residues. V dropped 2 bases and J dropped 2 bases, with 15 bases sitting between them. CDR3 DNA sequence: TGTGCCAGCAGCTTAAAACCGGGGAGTTTCAACTATGGCTACACCTTC. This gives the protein CASSLKPGSFNYGYTF.